The 2 T cell receptor beta chains given below trace back to one sample, sequenced in a study of blood T cells in healthy people across ages. Combining a sample-barcoded 5' primer with a J-beta primer mix, a second PCR ran for about 7 to 11 cycles. TCRdb itself ran the 5' RACE reads through MiXCR, one entry per CDR3 protein. Of approximately 850,000 distinct CDR3 sequences in the sample, around 45% are singletons; the top ten hold approximately 20%. The sequencing sample was made of blood. All receptors come from a man aged 55 to 70 in good health.

A few counts support this clonotype. This rearrangement joins TRBV6-5 to TRBJ2-1; D is unresolved. V was clipped by 5 bases and J by 0 bases, with 8 bases between them. CDR1 and CDR2 (germline): MNHEY, SVGAGI. The CDR3 sequence is 14 residues long. CDR3 region: CASSILDSYNEQFF. DNA of the CDR3: TGTGCCAGCAGTATTCTTGACTCCTACAATGAGCAGTTCTTC.

This clonotype was found many times. J is TRBJ2-7 and V is TRBV4-1; 9 nucleotides align to TRBD2. Germline V lookup: CDR1 MGHRA, CDR2 YSYEKL. V was clipped by 0 bases and J by 7 bases; unmatched bases: 7. The CDR3 has 15 residues. The CDR3 bases are TGCGCCAGCAGCCAAGATGCCGCGGGGGGGAGAGAGCAGTACTTC. This translates into CASSQDAAGGREQYF.